These 29 T cell receptor beta chains came from one sample sequenced in a study of blood T cell repertoires in COVID-19. Here immunoSEQ multiplex PCR was the method, and the copy in TCRdb shows in-frame clones only, minus some. The table records 200,000 to 300,000 clones, 85% to 90% of them present only once. Sample: peripheral blood. The receptors come from a middle-aged woman with acute or convalescent COVID-19.

The chain employs TRBV5-6 and TRBJ2-5, with 10 nucleotides matching TRBD1. V gave up 4 bases and J gave up 4 bases; unmatched junction bases: 10. Germline V gene sequence: CDR1 SGHDT, CDR2 YYEEEE. CDR3 length: 16 residues. For the CDR3, the DNA is TGTGCCAGCAGCCCCTCCTCGACAGGGGGCGGAGAGACCCAGTACTTC. It is translated as CASSPSSTGGGETQYF. Complete variable domain (other parts from reference TRBV5-6 and TRBJ2-5): DAGVTQSPTHLIKTRGQQVTLRCSPKSGHDTVSWYQQALGQGPQFIFQYYEEEERQRGNFPDRFSGHQFPNYSSELNVNALLLGDSALYLCASSPSSTGGGETQYFGPGTRLLVL.

This clone came up a few times. The chain is built from TRBV5-1 and TRBJ1-1, with D unclear. The CDR3 has 11 amino acids. Germline-derived CDR1 and CDR2 are SGHRS and YFSETQ. Trimming pared 0 bases from V and 8 bases from J, leaving 5 bases between. The DNA of the CDR3 is TGCGCCAGCAGCTTGGCACAGGAAGCTTTCTTT. Translated, it gives CASSLAQEAFF.

The CDR3 DNA is TGCAGCGGGCTAGACAGGGGTGGTGAGCAGTTCTTC. It specifies CSGLDRGGEQFF. This rearrangement joins TRBV29-1 to TRBJ2-1; TRBD1 aligns across 8 bases. Losses at the gene ends were 7 bases for V and 9 bases for J; bases not matched to a gene: 8. Per the germline V gene, CDR1 is SQVTM and CDR2 is ANQGSEA. The CDR3 contains 12 residues.

V gene TRBV19 combines with J gene TRBJ2-3; 9 nucleotides agree with TRBD2. The V gene's germline CDR1 is LNHDA and CDR2 SQIVND (reference sequence). Trimming took 0 bases from V and 5 from J; bases not matched to a gene: 6. The CDR3 covers 16 residues. CDR3 loop: CASSIEVAGARDTQYF. The DNA of the CDR3 is TGTGCCAGTAGTATAGAAGTAGCGGGGGCGAGAGATACGCAGTATTTT.

The chain combines TRBV10-2 with TRBJ1-2; D call uncertain. CDR3 length equals 13 residues. V gave up 6 bases and J gave up 5 bases, with 13 bases separating them. Germline V gives CDR1 WSHSY, CDR2 SAAADI. DNA of the CDR3: TGCGCCAGCAGCGACGTAGGGAGTTATGGCTACACCTTC. Residues: CASSDVGSYGYTF.

The genes are TRBV3-1 (or the pseudogene TRBV3-2) and TRBJ2-2; 11 bases are a match to TRBD2. Germline CDR1 is LGHDT and CDR2 is YNNKEL (reference sequence). CDR3 length equals 16 residues. V lost 4 bases to trimming and J lost 1 base; unmatched junction nucleotides: 2. Here the CDR3 reads CASSPGLAGNTGELFF. CDR3 in DNA: TGTGCCAGCAGCCCAGGACTAGCGGGGAACACCGGGGAGCTGTTTTTT.

The chain couples TRBV10-3 to TRBJ1-2; the match to TRBD1 covers 9 bases. Trimming removed 10 bases from V and 7 bases from J; junction bases left unmatched: 7. Germline V gene lookup returns CDR1 ENHRY and CDR2 SYGVKD. CDR3 length: 12 residues. The CDR3 DNA is TGTGCCACCTGGACAGGGGAAGGTGGCTACACCTTC. Translation gives CATWTGEGGYTF.

V gene TRBV5-1 combines with J gene TRBJ1-1, with 7 bases lining up with TRBD1. The germline V gene encodes CDR1 SGHRS and CDR2 YFSETQ. J was trimmed by 2 bases and V by 2 bases; bases with no gene match: 12. The CDR3 sequence is 17 residues long. CDR3 in amino acids: CASSFSVYRGKNTEAFF. The CDR3 DNA is TGCGCCAGCAGCTTTTCGGTATACAGGGGTAAAAACACTGAAGCTTTCTTT. The complete variable domain, with remaining parts taken from reference TRBV5-1 and TRBJ1-1, reads KAGVTQTPRYLIKTRGQQVTLSCSPISGHRSVSWYQQTPGQGLQFLFEYFSETQRNKGNFPGRFSGRQFSNSRSEMNVSTLELGDSALYLCASSFSVYRGKNTEAFFGQGTRLTVV.

This chain connects TRBV10-3 to TRBJ1-1, with 10 nucleotides matching TRBD1. J gave up 6 bases and V 3 bases, and 7 bases lay outside the gene matches. The CDR3 has 15 residues. In germline, CDR1 is ENHRY, CDR2 SYGVKD. CDR3 loop: CAISDKGTGAAEAFF. For the CDR3, the DNA is TGTGCCATCAGTGATAAGGGGACAGGGGCGGCTGAAGCTTTCTTT.

The CDR3 spells CASSLDSSGANVLTF. CDR3 coding DNA: TGTGCCAGCAGCTTGGATAGCTCTGGGGCCAACGTCCTGACTTTC. The chain has TRBV5-6 and TRBJ2-6; D is unclear. The CDR3 covers 15 residues. CDR1 is SGHDT and CDR2 is YYEEEE in the germline V gene. Deletions cut 0 bases from V and 0 bases from J, with 4 bases between.

V gene TRBV2 combines with J gene TRBJ1-2, with 10 bases matching TRBD1. V trimming: 5 bases; J trimming: 8 bases; junction bases outside the gene matches: 11. Germline assignment: CDR1 SNHLY and CDR2 FYNNEI. This CDR3 contains 15 residues. CDR3 sequence: CASSPDRGHTRGYTF. The DNA for the CDR3 is TGTGCCAGCAGTCCTGACAGGGGGCACACCAGGGGCTACACCTTC.

J is TRBJ1-4 and V is TRBV9; 7 nucleotides agree with TRBD1. CDR1 and CDR2 (germline): SGDLS, YYNGEE. This CDR3 region has 14 residues. The V and J ends lost 4 bases and 4 bases, in that order; junction bases with no gene match: 4. The CDR3 sequence is CASSSGTVNEKLFF. The DNA for the CDR3 is TGTGCCAGCAGCTCCGGGACAGTTAATGAAAAACTGTTTTTT.

The rearrangement links TRBV14 to TRBJ2-3; 7 bases fit TRBD2. The CDR3 covers 12 residues. Germline V gene lookup returns CDR1 SGHDN and CDR2 FVKESK. V was clipped by 3 bases and J by 10 bases; unmatched bases: 4. In nucleotides, the CDR3 is TGTGCCAGCAGCCATTATAGCGGGTCGCAGTATTTT. Translation: CASSHYSGSQYF.

The genes are TRBV6-5 and TRBJ1-1, with D possibly being TRBD1 (5 bases). The CDR3 runs 13 residues. Per the germline V gene, CDR1 is MNHEY and CDR2 is SVGAGI. Trimming took 8 bases from V and 5 from J, leaving 15 bases between them. The CDR3 spells CASCRGERTEAFF. CDR3 coding DNA: TGTGCCAGCTGTAGGGGCGAGAGGACTGAAGCTTTCTTT.

J is TRBJ2-3 and V is TRBV29-1; 10 bases line up with TRBD2. The CDR3 contains 14 residues. CDR1 and CDR2 (germline): SQVTM, ANQGSEA. J gave up 2 bases and V 7 bases, and 6 bases lay outside the gene matches. The CDR3 sequence: CSAVSGGPTDTQYF. As DNA, the CDR3 is TGCAGCGCAGTTAGCGGGGGGCCCACAGATACGCAGTATTTT.

The chain employs TRBV27 and TRBJ2-6, with TRBD1 matching 7 bases. This CDR3 is 15 amino acids long. Germline CDR1 and CDR2: MNHEY and SMNVEV (reference sequence). The ends lost 4 bases at V and 2 bases at J; junction bases unmatched: 2. The CDR3 DNA is TGTGCCAGCAGTTCTACAGGGGCTGGGGCCAACGTCCTGACTTTC. Translation gives CASSSTGAGANVLTF.

The chain carries TRBV9 and TRBJ1-2; unclear D gene. Germline V gene data show CDR1 as SGDLS and CDR2 as YYNGEE. The CDR3 spans 14 residues. Trimming removed 1 base at V and 3 bases at J, with 10 bases between. The DNA for the CDR3 is TGTGCCAGCAGCGTACAGGTCTCAGACTATGGCTACACCTTC. Protein: CASSVQVSDYGYTF.

This chain links TRBV19 with TRBJ1-2; 7 bases agree with TRBD1. Germline V lookup: CDR1 LNHDA, CDR2 SQIVND (reference sequence). V lost 4 bases to trimming and J lost 6 bases; unmatched junction nucleotides: 11. This CDR3 is built from 15 residues. CDR3 amino acids: CASSTSPGQRHGYTF. Here the CDR3 DNA reads TGTGCCAGTAGTACCTCACCGGGACAGCGTCATGGCTACACCTTC.

The chain links TRBV5-1 to TRBJ2-2, with 7 bases aligning to TRBD1. This CDR3 contains 15 residues. The germline V gene has CDR1 SGHRS and CDR2 YFSETQ. Trimming removed 5 bases from V and 3 bases from J; junction bases left unmatched: 7. CDR3 DNA: TGCGCCAGCAGTAGTAGGGGGCAGGACACCGGGGAGCTGTTTTTT. As protein: CASSSRGQDTGELFF.

This clone was seen just once. The chain carries TRBV12-3 or TRBV12-4 and TRBJ1-2; D gene uncertain. V was clipped by 3 bases and J by 8 bases, with 10 bases between them. This CDR3 has 12 amino acids. The CDR3 sequence is CASSFPGRGYTF. The CDR3 DNA reads as TGTGCCAGCAGTTTTCCGGGGAGAGGCTACACCTTC.

V and J are TRBV6-5 and TRBJ1-2; the D gene is possibly TRBD1 (5 bases). The germline gives CDR1 MNHEY, CDR2 SVGAGI. The CDR3 contains 13 residues. Trimming shortened V by 7 bases and J by 5 bases, and 14 bases separated the two germline ends. The CDR3 protein is CASTAPGRYGYTF. The CDR3 DNA reads as TGTGCCAGCACCGCCCCAGGGAGGTATGGCTACACCTTC.

The chain has TRBV6-5 and TRBJ2-7, with 8 bases that match TRBD1. The CDR3 is 14 amino acids. V lost 5 bases and J lost 7; bases outside the gene matches: 10. Germline loops: CDR1 MNHEY, CDR2 SVGAGI. Here the CDR3 reads CASSPGQGIREQYV. Here the CDR3 DNA reads TGTGCCAGCAGTCCCGGACAGGGCATCCGAGAGCAGTACGTC.

The chain combines TRBV7-2 with TRBJ2-3, with TRBD2 matching over 8 bases. The CDR3 totals 14 residues. Germline CDR1 reads SGHTA; CDR2 reads FQGNSA. Germline trimming cut 7 bases from V and 2 bases from J; bases unmatched to any gene: 5. CDR3 bases: TGTGCCAGCAAACCGGGGGGGTCCACAGATACGCAGTATTTT. It codes for CASKPGGSTDTQYF.

The chain uses TRBV7-9 and TRBJ2-5; D unclear. Germline V gene lookup returns CDR1 SEHNR and CDR2 FQNEAQ (reference sequence). Trimming took 5 bases from V and 4 from J, leaving 8 bases between them. The CDR3 extends over 12 amino acids. The chain's CDR3 is CASSPTGETQYF. The CDR3, as DNA: TGTGCCAGCAGCCCGACGGGAGAGACCCAGTACTTC.

The chain combines TRBV29-1 with TRBJ2-1; D perhaps matches TRBD2 (7 bases). From germline, CDR1 is SQVTM and CDR2 ANQGSEA. CDR3 length equals 13 residues. V was clipped by 4 bases and J by 5 bases, with 12 bases between them. The CDR3 DNA follows: TGCAGCGTTGTCGGGGGGCAAAACAATGAGCAGTTCTTC. Translating gives CSVVGGQNNEQFF.

The gene calls are TRBV11-1 and TRBJ1-2; the D is unclear. This CDR3 contains 15 residues. V shed 5 bases and J shed 5 bases, with 18 bases lying between them. Germline lookup yields CDR1 SGHAT and CDR2 FQDESV (reference sequence). CDR3 coding DNA: TGTGCCAGCAGCACCGGGTCTCCAAGAGTTTATGGCTACACCTTC. This codes for CASSTGSPRVYGYTF.

V is TRBV29-1 and J is TRBJ1-1; possible D gene TRBD1, 5 bases. V dropped 7 bases and J dropped 7 bases, with 16 bases sitting between them. Germline CDR1 and CDR2: SQVTM and ANQGSEA. The CDR3 sequence is 12 residues long. CDR3 protein: CSGYSGRGEAFF. The CDR3 nucleotides read TGCAGCGGGTACTCAGGGCGGGGTGAAGCTTTCTTT.

The V and J genes are TRBV29-1 and TRBJ1-2, with unresolved D. With 3 bases removed from V and 3 bases from J, the gap between germline ends came to 11 bases. Germline lookup yields CDR1 SQVTM and CDR2 ANQGSEA. The CDR3 length is 13 residues. The CDR3 nucleotides read TGCAGCGTTGATGAGGGTTATGACTATGGCTACACCTTC. Translation gives CSVDEGYDYGYTF.

This clone was seen a handful of times. This chain connects TRBV18 to TRBJ2-5; D perhaps matches TRBD1 (6 bases). Trimming cost V 6 bases and J 2 bases, with 13 bases left between them. The CDR3 has 14 residues. Germline lookup yields CDR1 KGHSH and CDR2 LQKENI. This CDR3 reads CASSPRDTQETQYF. The CDR3 DNA sequence: TGTGCCAGCTCCCCTAGGGACACTCAAGAGACCCAGTACTTC.